This T cell receptor (beta chain) derives from a study of blood T cell repertoires in COVID-19. About the study: Donors in the United States, Italy and Spain gave samples during acute or convalescent COVID-19. T cells, B-cell-depleted T cells, or PBMCs supplied cDNA or gDNA.

The CDR3 sequence is 16 residues long. Germline CDR1 and CDR2: MNHEY and SVGAGI. Deletions cut 0 bases from V and 3 bases from J, with 12 bases between. Authors' processing steps: Amplification of reference gene primers provided the estimated nucleated cell counts. Assay: immunoSEQ multiplex PCR; the TCRdb copy retains only in-frame clones and omits some. Clone size and the V and J calls come from that table; the DNA yielded D and trimming. The table records hundreds of thousands of clones, approximately 80% of them present only once. This chain uses TRBV6-5 with TRBJ1-3, with D possibly TRBD1 on 6 matching bases. The sequencing input was peripheral blood. This TCR derives from a woman older than 75 with acute or convalescent COVID-19. Here the CDR3 DNA reads TGTGCCAGCAGTTACTCTGCAGGGGCTGGTGGAAACACCATATATTTT. Its translation is CASSYSAGAGGNTIYF.